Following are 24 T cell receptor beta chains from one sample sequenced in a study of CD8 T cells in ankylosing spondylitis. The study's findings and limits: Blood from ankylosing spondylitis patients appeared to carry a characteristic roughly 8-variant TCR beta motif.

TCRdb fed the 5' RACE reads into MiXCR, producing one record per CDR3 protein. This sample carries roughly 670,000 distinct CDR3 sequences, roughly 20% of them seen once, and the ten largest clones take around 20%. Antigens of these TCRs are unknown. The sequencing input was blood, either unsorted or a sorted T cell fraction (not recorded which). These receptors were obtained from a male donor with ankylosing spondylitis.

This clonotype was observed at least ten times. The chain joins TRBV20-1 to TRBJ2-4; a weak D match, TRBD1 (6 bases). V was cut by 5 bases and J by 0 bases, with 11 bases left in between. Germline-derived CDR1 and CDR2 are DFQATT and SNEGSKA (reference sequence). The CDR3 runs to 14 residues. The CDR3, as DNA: TGCAGTGCTGACAGGACCTTAGCCAAAAACATTCAGTACTTC. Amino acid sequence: CSADRTLAKNIQYF.

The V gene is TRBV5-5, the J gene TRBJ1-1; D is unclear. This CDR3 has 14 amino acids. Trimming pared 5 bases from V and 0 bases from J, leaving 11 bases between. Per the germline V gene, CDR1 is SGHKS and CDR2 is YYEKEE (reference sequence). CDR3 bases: TGTGCCAGCAGTGCGGAGTTCATGAACACTGAAGCTTTCTTT. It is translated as CASSAEFMNTEAFF.

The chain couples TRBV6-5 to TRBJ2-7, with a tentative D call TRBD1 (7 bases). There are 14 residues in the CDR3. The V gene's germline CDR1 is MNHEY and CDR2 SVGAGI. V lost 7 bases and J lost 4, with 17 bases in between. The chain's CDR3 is CASTFDREVYEQYF. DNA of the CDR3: TGTGCCAGCACTTTTGACAGGGAGGTTTACGAGCAGTACTTC.

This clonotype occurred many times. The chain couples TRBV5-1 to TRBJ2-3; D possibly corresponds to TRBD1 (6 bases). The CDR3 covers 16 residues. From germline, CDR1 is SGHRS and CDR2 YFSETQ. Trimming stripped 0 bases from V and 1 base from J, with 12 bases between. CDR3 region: CASSLVKDSRTDTQYF. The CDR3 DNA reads TGCGCCAGCAGCTTGGTTAAGGACAGTCGCACAGATACGCAGTATTTT. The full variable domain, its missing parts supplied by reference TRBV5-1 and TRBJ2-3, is KAGVTQTPRYLIKTRGQQVTLSCSPISGHRSVSWYQQTPGQGLQFLFEYFSETQRNKGNFPGRFSGRQFSNSRSEMNVSTLELGDSALYLCASSLVKDSRTDTQYFGPGTRLTVL.

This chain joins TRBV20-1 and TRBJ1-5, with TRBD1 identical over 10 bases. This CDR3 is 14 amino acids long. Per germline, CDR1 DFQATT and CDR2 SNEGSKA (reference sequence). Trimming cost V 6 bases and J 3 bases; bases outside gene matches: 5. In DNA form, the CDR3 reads TGCAGTGCCGAGACAGGGGGCGTCAATCAGCCCCAGCATTTT. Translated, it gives CSAETGGVNQPQHF.

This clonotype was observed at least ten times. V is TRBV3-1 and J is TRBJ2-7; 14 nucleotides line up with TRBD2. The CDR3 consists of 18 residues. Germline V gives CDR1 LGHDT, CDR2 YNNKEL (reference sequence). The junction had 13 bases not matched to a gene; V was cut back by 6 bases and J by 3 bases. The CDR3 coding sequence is TGTGCCAGCAGTCTTCTGGGACTAGCGGGAGTAGGAATCTACGAGCAGTACTTC. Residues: CASSLLGLAGVGIYEQYF.

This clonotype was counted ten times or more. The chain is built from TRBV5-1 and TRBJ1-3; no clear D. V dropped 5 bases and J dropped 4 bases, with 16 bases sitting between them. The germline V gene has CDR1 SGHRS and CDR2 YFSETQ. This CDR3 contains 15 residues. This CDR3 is CASSPEGGSGNTIYF. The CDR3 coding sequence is TGCGCCAGCAGTCCGGAAGGTGGATCAGGAAACACCATATATTTT.

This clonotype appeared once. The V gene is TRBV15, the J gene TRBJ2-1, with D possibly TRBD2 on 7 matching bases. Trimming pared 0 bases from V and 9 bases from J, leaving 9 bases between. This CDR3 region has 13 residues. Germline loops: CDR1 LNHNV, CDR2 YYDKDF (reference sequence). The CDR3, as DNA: TGTGCCACCAGCAGAGATGGGGGGGCTGAGCAGTTCTTC. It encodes CATSRDGGAEQFF.

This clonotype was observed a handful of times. The CDR3 is CSVEDLGDSSFPLYNEQFF. For the CDR3, the DNA is TGCAGCGTTGAAGATCTGGGGGACAGTTCGTTTCCTTTATACAATGAGCAGTTCTTC. The V call is TRBV29-1, the J call TRBJ2-1; 7 bases agree with TRBD1. This CDR3 has 19 amino acids. Germline trimming cut 0 bases from V and 4 bases from J; bases unmatched to any gene: 18. Germline V gives CDR1 SQVTM, CDR2 ANQGSEA.

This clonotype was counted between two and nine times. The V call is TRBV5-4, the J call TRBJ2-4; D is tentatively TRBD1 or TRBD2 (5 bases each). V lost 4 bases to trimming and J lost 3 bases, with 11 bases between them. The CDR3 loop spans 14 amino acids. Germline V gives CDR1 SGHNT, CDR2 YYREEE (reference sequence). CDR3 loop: CASSPLGDKNIQYF. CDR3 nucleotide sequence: TGTGCCAGCAGCCCACTGGGGGACAAAAACATTCAGTACTTC.

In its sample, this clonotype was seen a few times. Here the CDR3 reads CASSVQGQLEETQYF. In DNA form, the CDR3 reads TGTGCCAGCAGCGTTCAGGGGCAGCTAGAAGAGACCCAGTACTTC. This chain uses TRBV9 with TRBJ2-5, with a possible D match to TRBD1 (6 bases). There are 15 residues in the CDR3. Germline V CDR1 and CDR2: SGDLS, YYNGEE. The germline V and J ends were trimmed by 2 bases and 3 bases, with 14 bases remaining between them.

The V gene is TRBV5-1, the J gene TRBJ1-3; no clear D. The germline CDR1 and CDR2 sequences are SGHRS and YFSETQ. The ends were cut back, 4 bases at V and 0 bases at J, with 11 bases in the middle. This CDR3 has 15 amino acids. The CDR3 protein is CASSPGPGSGNTIYF. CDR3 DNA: TGCGCCAGCAGCCCCGGACCGGGCTCTGGAAACACCATATATTTT.

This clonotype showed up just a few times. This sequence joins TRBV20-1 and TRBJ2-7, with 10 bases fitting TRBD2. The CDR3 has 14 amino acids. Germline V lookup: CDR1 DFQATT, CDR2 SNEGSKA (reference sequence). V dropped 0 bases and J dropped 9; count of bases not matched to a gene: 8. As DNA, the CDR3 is TGCAGTGCTAGAGATCCAGCGGGAGGGCCTTTGCAGTACTTC. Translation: CSARDPAGGPLQYF.

The CDR3, as DNA: TGCGCCAGCAGCCAGGGACAACCGAACACTGAAGCTTTCTTT. Translation: CASSQGQPNTEAFF. The chain links TRBV4-1 to TRBJ1-1; perhaps TRBD1 as D (6 bases). Trimming took 3 bases from V and 1 from J, leaving 9 bases between them. The CDR3 runs 14 residues. Germline loops: CDR1 MGHRA, CDR2 YSYEKL.

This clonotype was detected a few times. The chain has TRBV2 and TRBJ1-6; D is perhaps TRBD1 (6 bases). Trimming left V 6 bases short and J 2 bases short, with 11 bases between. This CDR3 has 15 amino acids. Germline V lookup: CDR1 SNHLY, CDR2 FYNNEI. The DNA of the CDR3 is TGTGCCAGCAGGGAACAGGGAACCTATAATTCACCCCTCCACTTT. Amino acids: CASREQGTYNSPLHF.

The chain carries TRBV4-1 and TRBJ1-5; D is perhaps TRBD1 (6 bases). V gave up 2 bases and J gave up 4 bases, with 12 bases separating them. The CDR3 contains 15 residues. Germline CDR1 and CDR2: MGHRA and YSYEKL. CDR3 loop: CASSQTDRPNQPQHF. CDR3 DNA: TGCGCCAGCAGCCAAACCGACAGGCCGAATCAGCCCCAGCATTTT.

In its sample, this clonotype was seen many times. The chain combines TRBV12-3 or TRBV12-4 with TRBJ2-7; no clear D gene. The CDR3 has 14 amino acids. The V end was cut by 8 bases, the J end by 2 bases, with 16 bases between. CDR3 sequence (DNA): TGTGCCAGCCCTGGAACAAGGCCGCCCTACGAGCAGTACTTC. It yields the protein CASPGTRPPYEQYF.

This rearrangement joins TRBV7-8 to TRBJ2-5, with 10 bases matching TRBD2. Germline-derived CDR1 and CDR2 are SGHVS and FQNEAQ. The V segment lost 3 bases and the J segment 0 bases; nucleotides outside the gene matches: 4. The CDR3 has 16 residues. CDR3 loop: CASSLDTSGDQETQYF. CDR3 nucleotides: TGTGCCAGCAGCTTGGATACTAGCGGGGACCAAGAGACCCAGTACTTC.

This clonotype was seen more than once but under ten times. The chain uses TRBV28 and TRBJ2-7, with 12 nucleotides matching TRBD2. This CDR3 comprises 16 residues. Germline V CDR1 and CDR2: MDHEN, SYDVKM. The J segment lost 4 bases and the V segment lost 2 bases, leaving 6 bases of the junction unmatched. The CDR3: CASSLLTSGGTYEQYF. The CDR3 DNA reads TGTGCCAGCAGTTTACTTACTAGCGGGGGGACGTACGAGCAGTACTTC.

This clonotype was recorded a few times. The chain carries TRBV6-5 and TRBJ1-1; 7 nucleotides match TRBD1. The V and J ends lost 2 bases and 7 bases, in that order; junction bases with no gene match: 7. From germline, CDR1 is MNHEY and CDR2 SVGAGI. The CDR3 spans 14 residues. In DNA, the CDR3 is TGTGCCAGCAGTTACCCGGGGACAGAATATGAAGCTTTCTTT. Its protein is CASSYPGTEYEAFF.

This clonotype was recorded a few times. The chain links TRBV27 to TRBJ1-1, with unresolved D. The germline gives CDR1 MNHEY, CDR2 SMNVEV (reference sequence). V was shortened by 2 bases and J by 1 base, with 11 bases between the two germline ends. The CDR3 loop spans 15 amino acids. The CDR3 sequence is CASSLRTAPNTEAFF. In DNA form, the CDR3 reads TGTGCCAGCAGTTTACGGACGGCGCCGAACACTGAAGCTTTCTTT.

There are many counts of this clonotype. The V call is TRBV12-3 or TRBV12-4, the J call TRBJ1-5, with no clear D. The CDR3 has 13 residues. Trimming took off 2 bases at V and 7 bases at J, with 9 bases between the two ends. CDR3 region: CASSLSGSQPQHF. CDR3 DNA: TGTGCCAGCAGTTTATCTGGGTCACAGCCCCAGCATTTT.

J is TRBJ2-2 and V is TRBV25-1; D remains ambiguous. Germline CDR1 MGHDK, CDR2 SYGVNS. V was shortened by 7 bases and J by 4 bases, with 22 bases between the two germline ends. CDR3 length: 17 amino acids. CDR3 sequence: CASTRKNRGRATGELFF. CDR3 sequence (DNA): TGTGCCAGCACCCGAAAGAATAGAGGCAGAGCCACCGGGGAGCTGTTTTTT.

Here the CDR3 DNA reads TGTGCCAGCAGTTTTCGTGGGCTAAGGGTCCATGAGCAGTTCTTC. Encoded protein: CASSFRGLRVHEQFF. The chain has TRBV28 and TRBJ2-1; D remains ambiguous. V lost 3 bases and J lost 8, with 17 bases in between. The germline V gene has CDR1 MDHEN and CDR2 SYDVKM. The CDR3 consists of 15 residues.